Shown below are 16 T cell receptor beta chains from a single sample sequenced in a study of regulatory T cells in long-lasting Graves disease. Through Arm-PCR of CDR3 regions and iRepertoire HTBI primers, TCR beta libraries were built. TCRdb processed the multiplex PCR reads anew with MiXCR; each CDR3 protein has one entry. The sample has around 450,000 distinct CDR3 sequences; 20% to 25% are singletons. The time point was: persistent/refractory GD, antithyroid drugs over 5 years with positive TRAb. Researchers made the TCR library from RNA that was extracted from PBMCs. The sample in question was peripheral blood mononuclear cells (PBMCs), obtained when the disease was refractory, from a patient treated with antithyroid drugs. Receptor source: a female donor with Graves disease.

This chain joins TRBV10-3 and TRBJ1-1; D is unclear. Per germline, CDR1 ENHRY and CDR2 SYGVKD. The ends were cut back, 0 bases at V and 4 bases at J, with 9 bases in the middle. CDR3 length: 14 amino acids. DNA for the CDR3: TGTGCCATCAGTGAGTCGAGGGTCAGCACTGAAGCTTTCTTT. Protein product: CAISESRVSTEAFF.

This clonotype was picked up a small number of times. The chain joins TRBV13 to TRBJ2-7; D gene uncertain. Trimming removed 7 bases at V and 6 bases at J, with 10 bases between. This CDR3 has 11 amino acids. The V gene's germline CDR1 is PRHDT and CDR2 FYEKMQ (reference sequence). CDR3 DNA sequence: TGTGCCAGCAACCTTACGGGCGAGCAGTACTTC. Residues: CASNLTGEQYF.

This clonotype was counted between two and nine times. V and J are TRBV19 and TRBJ1-1, with a tentative D call TRBD1 (5 bases). Deletions cut 5 bases from V and 10 bases from J, with 20 bases between. Germline lookup yields CDR1 LNHDA and CDR2 SQIVND (reference sequence). The CDR3 sequence is 14 residues long. CDR3 bases: TGTGCCAGTAGTCCCCAAGGGACTCGCGCGGGAGCTTTCTTT. This gives the protein CASSPQGTRAGAFF.

V usage is TRBV12-3 or TRBV12-4 and J usage is TRBJ2-5; TRBD2 matches 11 bases. Trimming cost V 5 bases and J 6 bases; bases outside gene matches: 8. The CDR3 contains 15 residues. CDR3 in amino acids: CASSQDTSGGKTQYF. In DNA form, the CDR3 reads TGTGCCAGCAGTCAGGATACTAGCGGGGGAAAGACCCAGTACTTC.

CDR3 in amino acids: CASSLDGYSGNTIYF. CDR3 in DNA: TGTGCCAGCAGCTTGGACGGATACTCTGGAAACACCATATATTTT. The chain recombines TRBV11-2 with TRBJ1-3; no reliable D call. The CDR3 has 15 residues. The V and J ends lost 3 bases and 0 bases respectively, with 9 bases between them. Germline V lookup: CDR1 SGHAT, CDR2 FQNNGV. The full variable domain, its missing parts supplied by reference TRBV11-2 and TRBJ1-3, is EAGVAQSPRYKIIEKRQSVAFWCNPISGHATLYWYQQILGQGPKLLIQFQNNGVVDDSQLPKDRFSAERLKGVDSTLKIQPAKLEDSAVYLCASSLDGYSGNTIYFGEGSWLTVV.

This clonotype was counted ten times or more. This sequence joins TRBV30 and TRBJ1-2; 12 bases agree with TRBD1. The ends lost 1 base at V and 8 bases at J; junction bases unmatched: 5. The germline CDR1 and CDR2 sequences are GTSNPN and SVGIG (reference sequence). CDR3 length equals 14 residues. The CDR3 DNA reads TGTGCCTGGAGTGGCAGGGGGACAGGGGGCGGCTACACCTTC. This sequence encodes CAWSGRGTGGGYTF.

Here the CDR3 reads CASSTQDTEAFF. The CDR3 DNA follows: TGTGCCAGTAGTACCCAGGACACTGAAGCTTTCTTT. The V gene is TRBV19, the J gene TRBJ1-1; D is ambiguous. Trimming cost V 4 bases and J 3 bases, with 6 bases left between them. The CDR3 sequence is 12 residues long. CDR1 and CDR2 from the germline V gene are LNHDA and SQIVND (reference sequence).

This clonotype was picked up many times. The chain carries TRBV11-1 and TRBJ2-2; the D gene is possibly TRBD1 (5 bases). V lost 6 bases, J lost 9 bases, and 17 bases lay in between. Per the germline V gene, CDR1 is SGHAT and CDR2 is FQDESV (reference sequence). The CDR3 sequence is 14 residues long. This CDR3 reads CASSTTDSPRELFF. The CDR3 DNA is TGTGCCAGCAGTACCACCGACAGTCCACGGGAGCTGTTTTTT.

This clonotype showed up just a few times. V gene TRBV7-2 combines with J gene TRBJ1-4; D is ambiguous. There are 15 residues in the CDR3. Germline assignment: CDR1 SGHTA and CDR2 FQGNSA. With 2 bases removed from V and 4 bases from J, the gap between germline ends came to 11 bases. CDR3 region: CASSLMADLNEKLFF. CDR3 DNA sequence: TGTGCCAGCAGCTTAATGGCGGACCTTAATGAAAAACTGTTTTTT.

This sequence joins TRBV7-9 and TRBJ2-7, with 10 bases fitting TRBD1. V was clipped by 3 bases and J by 4 bases; unmatched bases: 9. Germline V lookup: CDR1 SEHNR, CDR2 FQNEAQ (reference sequence). The CDR3 spans 16 residues. The CDR3 loop reads CASSLVPGQGTYEQYF. CDR3 DNA sequence: TGTGCCAGCAGCTTGGTTCCGGGACAGGGGACGTACGAGCAGTACTTC.

Regarding this clonotype: A much larger clone lies one base from this, so it may be a read error. The rearrangement links TRBV12-3 or TRBV12-4 to TRBJ1-1; D may be TRBD1 (5 bases). The CDR3 has 15 residues. CDR3 nucleotides: TGTACCAGCAGCGAACAGGAGTTGATGAACACTGAAGCTTTCTTT. Its protein is CTSSEQELMNTEAFF.

The rearrangement links TRBV28 to TRBJ1-5, with TRBD1 matching 8 bases. The CDR3 length is 14 residues. J was trimmed by 9 bases and V by 5 bases; bases with no gene match: 9. Germline-derived CDR1 and CDR2 are MDHEN and SYDVKM. CDR3 loop: CASSRTGGYRPQHF. CDR3 DNA sequence: TGTGCCAGCAGTCGAACAGGGGGATACCGGCCCCAGCATTTT. The full variable domain, its missing parts supplied by reference TRBV28 and TRBJ1-5, is DVKVTQSSRYLVKRTGEKVFLECVQDMDHENMFWYRQDPGLGLRLIYFSYDVKMKEKGDIPEGYSVSREKKERFSLILESASTNQTSMYLCASSRTGGYRPQHFGDGTRLSIL.

This clonotype was observed at least ten times. This chain connects TRBV24-1 to TRBJ2-5, with TRBD2 identical over 16 bases. This CDR3 has 18 residues. After removal of 3 bases from V and 4 bases from J, the junction contained 7 bases not matched to a gene. Germline CDR1 reads KGHDR; CDR2 reads SFDVKD. This CDR3 reads CATSDLGLAGGPVETQYF. CDR3 nucleotides: TGTGCCACCAGTGATCTGGGACTAGCGGGAGGGCCGGTAGAGACCCAGTACTTC.

The sample holds many counts of this clonotype. This sequence joins TRBV6-1 and TRBJ2-7, with TRBD1 identical over 9 bases. V shed 6 bases and J 4 bases; nucleotides not matched to a gene: 7. The CDR3 is made up of 14 amino acids. The germline V gene has CDR1 MNHNS and CDR2 SASEGT. The CDR3 loop reads CASRLGQGKYEQYF. The CDR3 DNA reads as TGTGCCAGCAGATTGGGACAGGGAAAATACGAGCAGTACTTC.

The chain couples TRBV7-2 to TRBJ1-3, with D tentatively TRBD1 (5 bases). Germline lookup yields CDR1 SGHTA and CDR2 FQGNSA. The CDR3 runs to 15 residues. Trimming took 1 base from V and 0 from J, leaving 7 bases between them. The CDR3 sequence is CASSLEGSSGNTIYF. DNA for the CDR3: TGTGCCAGCAGCTTAGAGGGGAGCTCTGGAAACACCATATATTTT.

This sequence joins TRBV4-2 and TRBJ2-7; TRBD1 matches 8 bases. J gave up 6 bases and V 0 bases, and 7 bases lay outside the gene matches. CDR3 length: 15 residues. Germline V lookup: CDR1 LGHNA, CDR2 YNFKEQ. This CDR3 reads CASSQESRGRSEQYF. For the CDR3, the DNA is TGTGCCAGCAGCCAAGAATCCAGGGGGCGGTCCGAGCAGTACTTC.